The 5 T cell receptor beta chains below were found in one sample sequenced in a study of CD8+ T cells in alopecia areata. cDNA serving as the sequencing template came from extracted, reverse transcribed RNA. TCRdb's table, derived via immunoSEQ multiplex PCR, lists solely in-frame clones and lacks some. The sample includes some 180,000 clones, around 51% of them seen just once. Treatment specified: oral pan-JAK inhibitor, 5-10 mg twice daily. Sequenced material: CD8+ T cells sorted from blood, taken at approximately week 52, from a patient treated with tofacitinib. The source is a human donor with alopecia areata.

This clone has only one observation. This rearrangement joins TRBV7-2 to TRBJ1-1; D uncertain. CDR3 length equals 14 residues. The germline V gene has CDR1 SGHTA and CDR2 FQGNSA. Deletions cut 1 base from V and 3 bases from J, with 9 bases between. CDR3 loop: CASSLGTFHTEAFF. CDR3 nucleotide sequence: TGTGCCAGCAGCTTAGGTACGTTCCACACTGAAGCTTTCTTT.

This clone was recorded many times. The CDR3 here is CASSRSRGAGNTIYF. The CDR3 DNA follows: TGCGCCAGCAGCCGGTCCAGGGGGGCTGGAAACACCATATATTTT. The V gene is TRBV4-1, the J gene TRBJ1-3; 7 nucleotides agree with TRBD1. The length of the CDR3 is 15 residues. The junction had 5 bases not matched to a gene; V was cut back by 4 bases and J by 2 bases. Germline assignment: CDR1 MGHRA and CDR2 YSYEKL.

This sequence joins TRBV7-8 and TRBJ1-1; TRBD1 is a possible D gene (6 bases). Looked up from germline, CDR1 is SGHVS and CDR2 is FQNEAQ. Trimming left V 1 base short and J 4 bases short, with 16 bases between. This CDR3 region has 16 residues. The CDR3 sequence is CASSLGAGRGGTEAFF. DNA for the CDR3: TGTGCCAGCAGCTTAGGTGCGGGCAGGGGTGGCACTGAAGCTTTCTTT.

The rearrangement uses TRBV5-6 and TRBJ1-1; D possibly corresponds to TRBD1 (6 bases). Germline V gives CDR1 SGHDT, CDR2 YYEEEE. V was shortened by 5 bases and J by 3 bases, with 11 bases between the two germline ends. This CDR3 has 13 amino acids. The CDR3 protein is CASRQGIDTEAFF. The DNA for the CDR3 is TGTGCCAGCAGGCAGGGGATCGACACTGAAGCTTTCTTT.

V usage is TRBV5-6 and J usage is TRBJ1-2; D remains unclear. V lost 0 bases, J lost 8 bases, and 8 bases lay in between. Germline assignment: CDR1 SGHDT and CDR2 YYEEEE. The CDR3 covers 12 residues. The CDR3 sequence: CASSLDLTGYTF. The CDR3 coding sequence is TGTGCCAGCAGCTTGGACTTAACAGGCTACACCTTC.